This entry describes one T cell receptor (beta chain). The antigen remains undetermined. This sample is part of a study of cytomegalovirus exposure and HLA in healthy donors. General study findings and limits: The study labeled fewer than 200 TCR beta chains cytomegalovirus-associated.

The CDR3 loop spans 15 amino acids. Germline V gene data show CDR1 as PRHDT and CDR2 as FYEKMQ (reference sequence). J was trimmed by 4 bases and V by 5 bases; bases with no gene match: 7. PCR primers comprised 60 Vbeta and 13 Jbeta primers. Clones were read by immunoSEQ multiplex PCR, and TCRdb kept only the in-frame ones, dropping some. The table lists 99,000 or so clones, around 77% of them singletons, with roughly 8.6% in the top ten. What was sequenced was PBMCs. This clonotype was sampled from a woman in her forties in good health and CMV-seropositive. The rearrangement links TRBV13 to TRBJ2-1; TRBD2 agrees at 8 bases. CDR3 amino acids: CASSLGLAGYNEQFF. The CDR3, as DNA: TGTGCCAGCAGCCTCGGACTAGCCGGGTACAATGAGCAGTTCTTC. Complete variable domain (other parts from reference TRBV13 and TRBJ2-1): AAGVIQSPRHLIKEKRETATLKCYPIPRHDTVYWYQQGPGQDPQFLISFYEKMQSDKGSIPDRFSAQQFSDYHSELNMSSLELGDSALYFCASSLGLAGYNEQFFGPGTRLTVL.